The clone carrying this T cell receptor beta chain is a singleton in its sample. This record comes from a study of CD8 T cells in Susac syndrome. cDNA came from about 0.5 to 1 ug RNA primed by random hexamers. The amplification used immunoSEQ multiplex PCR on TCR beta CDR3; it spanned 54 Vbeta and 13 Jbeta. Via MiXCR, TCRdb re-called the immunoSEQ multiplex PCR reads, giving one row per CDR3 protein. The table records more than 150,000 distinct CDR3 sequences, less than 97% of them present only once. Sequencing of TCR beta covered CD8+ and CD4+ T cells obtained from blood. Sequencing used CD8+ T cells from PBMCs. The clonotype comes from a human donor with multiple sclerosis.

The CDR3 reads CASSLSGTGRIEQFF. The CDR3 DNA reads TGTGCCAGCAGTTTATCAGGGACAGGGAGGATTGAGCAGTTCTTC. The gene calls are TRBV27 and TRBJ2-1, with 9 bases identical to TRBD1. The length of the CDR3 is 15 residues. Trimming took 0 bases from V and 9 from J; bases not matched to a gene: 6. Germline CDR1 reads MNHEY; CDR2 reads SMNVEV (reference sequence).